One sample yielded the 2 T cell receptor beta chains listed below, sequenced in a study of cytomegalovirus exposure and HLA in healthy donors. The PCR was carried out with 60 Vbeta primers and 13 Jbeta primers. Clones were read by immunoSEQ multiplex PCR, and TCRdb kept only the in-frame ones, dropping some. Of 120,000 or so clones listed, roughly 62% are singletons. The sequencing input was PBMCs. The receptors were sampled from a man younger than 40 in good health and CMV-seropositive.

V usage is TRBV6-1 and J usage is TRBJ2-4; 9 bases align to TRBD1. The CDR3 loop spans 12 amino acids. J was trimmed by 9 bases and V by 11 bases; bases with no gene match: 8. Germline loops: CDR1 MNHNS, CDR2 SASEGT. Here the CDR3 DNA reads TGTGCCCTGGGCTGGGGACAGGGCATTCAGTACTTC. Amino acid sequence: CALGWGQGIQYF.

This rearrangement joins TRBV30 to TRBJ1-2; tentatively, D is TRBD1 (6 bases). Trimming stripped 2 bases from V and 3 bases from J, with 19 bases between. Germline lookup yields CDR1 GTSNPN and CDR2 SVGIG (reference sequence). The CDR3 loop spans 16 amino acids. CDR3 nucleotides: TGTGCCTGGAGTCAAGGCCCGTGGGGGCGCGACTATGGCTACACCTTC. This sequence encodes CAWSQGPWGRDYGYTF.